The 25 T cell receptor beta chains below were found in one sample sequenced in a study of OX40 agonist ivuxolimab in advanced cancers. Profiled with immunoSEQ multiplex PCR; TCRdb holds only in-frame clones, not every one. Of about 55,000 clones in the sample, 88% were seen once. Sample: CD4+ or CD8+ T cells sorted from blood, taken in a trial of the OX40 agonist ivuxolimab. These receptors came from an adult with an advanced solid tumor such as melanoma, head and neck, liver or kidney cancer.

This clone was counted a single time. CDR3 coding DNA: TGTGCCAGAAGCTTGCGCGAGCGGAGCACAGATACGCAGTATTTT. This translates into CARSLRERSTDTQYF. The V call is TRBV5-3, the J call TRBJ2-3; possible D gene TRBD2, 5 bases. TRBV5-3 is reported as an ORF; its role is uncertain. This CDR3 comprises 15 residues. Trimming cost V 1 base and J 0 bases, with 9 bases left between them.

This clone was observed a handful of times. The genes are TRBV5-1 and TRBJ2-1; TRBD2 aligns across 8 bases. The junction had 6 bases not matched to a gene; V was cut back by 2 bases and J by 2 bases. Germline assignment: CDR1 SGHRS and CDR2 YFSETQ. CDR3 length: 16 residues. CDR3 in amino acids: CASSFIERGPYNEQFF. In nucleotides, the CDR3 is TGCGCCAGCAGCTTCATCGAGCGGGGGCCCTACAATGAGCAGTTCTTC.

The gene calls are TRBV30 and TRBJ1-2, with 9 bases identical to TRBD1. With 3 bases clipped from V and 4 bases from J, the junction kept 6 bases outside the gene matches. CDR3 length: 14 amino acids. Germline CDR1 is GTSNPN and CDR2 is SVGIG (reference sequence). The CDR3 sequence: CAWSPGTGLYGYTF. Here the CDR3 DNA reads TGTGCCTGGAGCCCGGGGACAGGGCTCTATGGCTACACCTTC.

The chain couples TRBV28 to TRBJ2-7; 9 positions match TRBD2. V dropped 11 bases and J dropped 3; count of bases not matched to a gene: 14. There are 15 residues in the CDR3. Germline assignment: CDR1 MDHEN and CDR2 SYDVKM. The CDR3 sequence is CASRPAGGGGYEQYF. The CDR3 nucleotides read TGTGCCTCAAGGCCTGCGGGAGGGGGGGGCTACGAGCAGTACTTC.

The CDR3 sequence: CAISARTKGTDTQYF. CDR3 DNA: TGTGCCATCAGTGCGAGGACGAAGGGCACAGATACGCAGTATTTT. The chain has TRBV10-3 and TRBJ2-3; D is ambiguous. The CDR3 is 15 amino acids. Germline V gives CDR1 ENHRY, CDR2 SYGVKD. Trimming removed 4 bases at V and 1 base at J, with 12 bases between.

The chain employs TRBV4-1 and TRBJ2-2; D remains ambiguous. V was cut by 0 bases and J by 1 base, with 6 bases left in between. The CDR3 runs 15 residues. The germline CDR1 and CDR2 sequences are MGHRA and YSYEKL. CDR3 sequence reads: CASSQELQNTGELFF. CDR3 nucleotides: TGCGCCAGCAGCCAAGAATTGCAGAACACCGGGGAGCTGTTTTTT.

V is TRBV28 and J is TRBJ1-6; D uncertain. CDR1 and CDR2 from the germline V gene are MDHEN and SYDVKM. V was pared by 6 bases and J by 9 bases, with 12 bases between. The CDR3 runs 13 residues. The CDR3 region is CASRDWNPSPLHF. The CDR3 region has the DNA TGTGCCAGCAGGGACTGGAACCCTTCACCCCTCCACTTT.

The rearrangement links TRBV19 to TRBJ2-7; no firm D call. This CDR3 comprises 14 residues. The germline CDR1 and CDR2 sequences are LNHDA and SQIVND (reference sequence). Trimming removed 3 bases at V and 0 bases at J, with 9 bases between. CDR3 sequence: CASSIHHGSYEQYF. As DNA, the CDR3 is TGTGCCAGTAGTATCCATCACGGCTCCTACGAGCAGTACTTC.

V usage is TRBV9 and J usage is TRBJ2-1, with 8 bases aligning to TRBD2. Trimming removed 0 bases from V and 8 bases from J; junction bases left unmatched: 10. The germline CDR1 and CDR2 sequences are SGDLS and YYNGEE. The CDR3 sequence is 16 residues long. This chain's CDR3 is CASSVAPGLGLDEQFF. CDR3 coding DNA: TGTGCCAGCAGCGTAGCCCCGGGACTAGGGTTAGATGAGCAGTTCTTC.

This rearrangement joins TRBV30 to TRBJ2-1, with TRBD2 identical over 9 bases. V shed 4 bases and J 9 bases; nucleotides not matched to a gene: 7. The germline CDR1 and CDR2 sequences are GTSNPN and SVGIG (reference sequence). The CDR3 has 13 amino acids. The CDR3 DNA reads as TGTGCCTGGATTATAGCGGGAGTGGGTGAGCAGTTCTTC. It encodes CAWIIAGVGEQFF. The full variable domain, in which reference TRBV30 and TRBJ2-1 provide the parts outside the CDR3, is SQTIHQWPATLVQPVGSPLSLECTVEGTSNPNLYWYRQAAGRGLQLLFYSVGIGQISSEVPQNLSASRPQDRQFILSSKKLLLSDSGFYLCAWIIAGVGEQFFGPGTRLTVL.

The sample holds one count of this clone. The chain links TRBV6-6 to TRBJ1-2; unclear D gene. The CDR3 is 13 residues long. V lost 4 bases and J lost 1, with 7 bases in between. CDR1 and CDR2 from the germline V gene are MNHNY and SVGAGI (reference sequence). The chain's CDR3 is CASSSPDNYGYTF. For the CDR3, the DNA is TGTGCCAGCAGTTCCCCAGATAACTATGGCTACACCTTC.

This clone was counted once. The chain has TRBV2 and TRBJ2-7; 11 positions match TRBD2. This CDR3 has 14 residues. CDR1 and CDR2 (germline): SNHLY, FYNNEI. V shed 6 bases, J shed 1 base, and the junction held 2 bases outside the gene matches. The CDR3 here is CASRVAGGSYEQYF. In nucleotides, the CDR3 is TGTGCCAGCAGAGTAGCGGGAGGGTCCTACGAGCAGTACTTC.

This clone was found once. The chain recombines TRBV5-6 with TRBJ2-7; weak D call: TRBD1 (5 bases). The V end lost 2 bases, the J end lost 3 bases, and 6 bases lay between the germline ends. CDR3 length: 12 amino acids. CDR1 and CDR2 from the germline V gene are SGHDT and YYEEEE. This chain's CDR3 is CASSLQVYEQYF. The CDR3 nucleotides are TGTGCCAGCAGCTTACAGGTCTACGAGCAGTACTTC.

The chain employs TRBV6-6 and TRBJ2-7, with D unresolved. Trimming removed 2 bases at V and 5 bases at J, with 13 bases between. CDR3 length: 14 amino acids. Germline V gene data show CDR1 as MNHNY and CDR2 as SVGAGI (reference sequence). The CDR3 is CASSYEPSDHEQYF. DNA of the CDR3: TGTGCCAGCAGTTACGAGCCTTCCGACCACGAGCAGTACTTC.

The CDR3 coding sequence is TGTGCCAGCAGCTTAGAGACAGGGCGTGGGACCCAGTACTTC. Translation: CASSLETGRGTQYF. V and J are TRBV11-2 and TRBJ2-5; the match to TRBD1 covers 7 bases. The CDR3 is 14 amino acids. CDR1 and CDR2 (germline): SGHAT, FQNNGV. Trimming took 0 bases from V and 7 from J; bases not matched to a gene: 5.

The chain is built from TRBV10-2 and TRBJ2-1; 10 bases line up with TRBD1. The CDR3 spans 15 residues. The germline V gene encodes CDR1 WSHSY and CDR2 SAAADI. The V segment lost 4 bases and the J segment 5 bases; nucleotides outside the gene matches: 5. The chain's CDR3 is CASSVDRGRHNEQFF. CDR3 DNA sequence: TGCGCCAGCAGTGTAGACAGGGGGCGGCACAATGAGCAGTTCTTC.

The gene calls are TRBV7-2 and TRBJ1-1; no clear D. CDR1 is SGHTA and CDR2 is FQGNSA in the germline V gene. The CDR3 covers 14 residues. Trimming shortened V by 1 base and J by 1 base, and 7 bases separated the two germline ends. The CDR3 nucleotides read TGTGCCAGCAGCTTAGTCACGGGGAACACTGAAGCTTTCTTT. Its protein product is CASSLVTGNTEAFF.

The V gene is TRBV30, the J gene TRBJ1-1; D possibly corresponds to TRBD1 (5 bases). V lost 5 bases, J lost 11 bases, and 12 bases lay in between. Germline lookup yields CDR1 GTSNPN and CDR2 SVGIG (reference sequence). The CDR3 totals 10 residues. The CDR3 DNA is TGTGCCTGGGGGACCTTTAGGGCTTTCTTT. This codes for CAWGTFRAFF.

The gene calls are TRBV11-2 and TRBJ2-5, with a possible D match to TRBD2 (6 bases). Germline V gene data show CDR1 as SGHAT and CDR2 as FQNNGV. There are 16 residues in the CDR3. The V and J ends lost 4 bases and 4 bases respectively, with 19 bases between them. The CDR3: CASSSYRGRGGETQYF. The CDR3 nucleotides are TGTGCCAGCAGCTCATATCGGGGACGGGGAGGAGAGACCCAGTACTTC.

The chain uses TRBV7-6 and TRBJ2-3, with D tentatively TRBD1 (6 bases). There are 15 residues in the CDR3. Germline V CDR1 and CDR2: SGHVS, FNYEAQ. The germline V and J ends were trimmed by 1 base and 4 bases, with 12 bases remaining between them. CDR3 protein: CASSLVQGLSDTQYF. The CDR3 nucleotides read TGTGCCAGCAGCTTAGTGCAGGGGCTTTCAGATACGCAGTATTTT.

V is TRBV29-1 and J is TRBJ2-7; tentative D call: TRBD1 (6 bases). CDR3 length: 11 residues. Trimming cost V 4 bases and J 6 bases, with 10 bases left between them. Germline loops: CDR1 SQVTM, CDR2 ANQGSEA. DNA for the CDR3: TGCAGCGTTGTGAGAGGGGGCGAGCAGTACTTC. Amino acids: CSVVRGGEQYF.

The V and J genes are TRBV29-1 and TRBJ2-7; tentatively, D is TRBD1 (7 bases). This CDR3 is built from 18 residues. V was pared by 4 bases and J by 3 bases, with 28 bases between. Germline lookup yields CDR1 SQVTM and CDR2 ANQGSEA. DNA for the CDR3: TGCAGCGTTGCGGGGGCAGGGGGATACCGGGAGTACGGCTACGAGCAGTACTTC. Protein sequence: CSVAGAGGYREYGYEQYF.

The gene calls are TRBV7-9 and TRBJ2-7; D might be TRBD2 (5 bases). The CDR3 runs 13 residues. Trimming pared 5 bases from V and 9 bases from J, leaving 17 bases between. Germline V gives CDR1 SEHNR, CDR2 FQNEAQ (reference sequence). DNA for the CDR3: TGTGCCAGCAGCCCCACTGGGGAGAATAGGCAGTACTTC. This codes for CASSPTGENRQYF.

V is TRBV6-5 and J is TRBJ2-2; possible D gene TRBD2, 5 bases. The CDR3 is made up of 15 amino acids. Per germline, CDR1 MNHEY and CDR2 SVGAGI. Trimming took off 6 bases at V and 7 bases at J, with 18 bases between the two ends. The CDR3 reads CASSRQGRAGGELFF. The CDR3 DNA reads as TGTGCCAGCAGCCGACAAGGGAGAGCCGGCGGGGAGCTGTTTTTT.

The J gene is TRBJ2-5, the V gene TRBV12-5, with 12 bases matching TRBD2. Trimming at V came to 1 base and at J to 5 bases, leaving 2 bases not matched to a gene. Germline V gives CDR1 LGHNT, CDR2 FRNRAP. CDR3 size: 15 residues. In nucleotides, the CDR3 is TGTGCTAGTGGTTTGGGACTAGCGGGAGCCGAGACCCAGTACTTC. Amino acid sequence: CASGLGLAGAETQYF.